This TCR beta chain was captured by sequencing in a study of long-term antiretroviral therapy in people with HIV. General study findings and limits: CDR3 length ranges were narrower in HIV repertoires than in controls.

As regards this clone: Its antigen is not identified.

Survey-level resolution applied to immunoSEQ assay v3.0. Assay used: immunoSEQ multiplex PCR; TCRdb lists only in-frame clones, some missing. The table shows 20,000 to 25,000 clones, with roughly 84% occurring only once. This CDR3 spans 11 amino acids. Germline V gives CDR1 MNHNY, CDR2 SVGAGI (reference sequence). Trimming cost V 6 bases and J 10 bases; bases outside gene matches: 5. The sequence derives from a man aged 40-55 years with HIV. This chain connects TRBV6-6 to TRBJ2-7; 8 bases agree with TRBD1. The material sequenced was unsorted PBMCs, taken about 2.5 years after starting antiretroviral therapy. CDR3 in amino acids: CASSSDRGQYF. In nucleotides, the CDR3 is TGTGCCAGCAGCTCAGACAGGGGACAGTACTTC.